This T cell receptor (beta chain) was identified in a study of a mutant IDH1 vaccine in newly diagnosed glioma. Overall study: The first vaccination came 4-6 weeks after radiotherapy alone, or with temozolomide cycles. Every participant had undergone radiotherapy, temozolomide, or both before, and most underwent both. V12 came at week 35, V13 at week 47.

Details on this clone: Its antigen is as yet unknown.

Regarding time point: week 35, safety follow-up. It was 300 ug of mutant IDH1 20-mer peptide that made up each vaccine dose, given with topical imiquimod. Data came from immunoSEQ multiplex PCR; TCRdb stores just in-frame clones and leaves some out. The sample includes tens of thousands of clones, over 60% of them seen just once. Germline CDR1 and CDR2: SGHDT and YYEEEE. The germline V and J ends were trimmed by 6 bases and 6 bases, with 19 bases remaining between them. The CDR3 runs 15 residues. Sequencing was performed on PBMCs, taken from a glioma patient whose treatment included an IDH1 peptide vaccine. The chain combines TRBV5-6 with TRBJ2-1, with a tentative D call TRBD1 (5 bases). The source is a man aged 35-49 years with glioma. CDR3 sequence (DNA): TGTGCCAGCATGCTTGTGGGCAGGGAAGGCAATGAGCAGTTCTTC. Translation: CASMLVGREGNEQFF.